The present T cell receptor (beta chain) was sequenced within a study of shared clonotypes between healthy human individuals. Study observations and caveats: The sole specimen, blood, was sampled, and tissue repertoires likely differ. Sequencing depth was expected to affect clonotype sharing among donors. Relative to memory subsets, naive subsets generally showed larger estimated richness. Against clonotypes common to all four donors, non-shared ones had lower generation probabilities.

As concerns this clone: The antigen remains undetermined.

TCRdb keeps only in-frame clones here, not all; method: immunoSEQ multiplex PCR. The table includes around 700,000 clones, less than 80% detected once. This sequence was found in a woman under 40 in good health. Sequenced sample: memory CD4+ T cells sorted from blood. The subset here: CD45RA-negative fraction.

The DNA for the CDR3 is TGTGCCAGCAGGGAGACAGGGTTTGGGAATGAAAAACTGTTTTTT. Its protein product is CASRETGFGNEKLFF. The chain links TRBV27 to TRBJ1-4; 7 bases are shared with TRBD1. After removal of 6 bases from V and 5 bases from J, the junction contained 9 bases not matched to a gene. The CDR3 is 15 amino acids. CDR1 is MNHEY and CDR2 is SMNVEV in the germline V gene (reference sequence).